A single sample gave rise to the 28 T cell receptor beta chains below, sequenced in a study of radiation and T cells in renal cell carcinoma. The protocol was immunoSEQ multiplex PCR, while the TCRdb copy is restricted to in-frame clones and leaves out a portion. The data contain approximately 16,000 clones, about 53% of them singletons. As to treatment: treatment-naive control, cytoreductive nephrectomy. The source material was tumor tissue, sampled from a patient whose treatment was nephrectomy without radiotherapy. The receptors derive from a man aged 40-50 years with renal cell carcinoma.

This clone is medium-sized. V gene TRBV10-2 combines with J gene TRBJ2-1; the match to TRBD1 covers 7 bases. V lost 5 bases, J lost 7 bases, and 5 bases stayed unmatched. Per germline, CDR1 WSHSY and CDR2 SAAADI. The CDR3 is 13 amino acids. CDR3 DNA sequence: TGCGCCAGCAGTCCCGAACAGGGGAATGAGCAGTTCTTC. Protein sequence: CASSPEQGNEQFF.

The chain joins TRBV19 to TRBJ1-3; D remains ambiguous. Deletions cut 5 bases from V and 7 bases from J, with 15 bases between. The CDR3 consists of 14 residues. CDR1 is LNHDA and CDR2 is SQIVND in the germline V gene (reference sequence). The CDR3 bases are TGTGCCAGTAGTCCGATTGGCAGCCGTAACACCATATATTTT. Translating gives CASSPIGSRNTIYF.

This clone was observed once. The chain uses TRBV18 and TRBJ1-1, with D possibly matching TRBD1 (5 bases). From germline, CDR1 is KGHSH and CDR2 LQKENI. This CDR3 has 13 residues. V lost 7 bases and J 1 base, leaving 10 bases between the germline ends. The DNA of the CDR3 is TGTGCCAGCTTAGGGGCAACGAACACTGAAGCTTTCTTT. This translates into CASLGATNTEAFF. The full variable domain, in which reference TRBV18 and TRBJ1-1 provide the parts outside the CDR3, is NAGVMQNPRHLVRRRGQEARLRCSPMKGHSHVYWYRQLPEEGLKFMVYLQKENIIDESGMPKERFSAEFPKEGPSILRIQQVVRGDSAAYFCASLGATNTEAFFGQGTRLTVV.

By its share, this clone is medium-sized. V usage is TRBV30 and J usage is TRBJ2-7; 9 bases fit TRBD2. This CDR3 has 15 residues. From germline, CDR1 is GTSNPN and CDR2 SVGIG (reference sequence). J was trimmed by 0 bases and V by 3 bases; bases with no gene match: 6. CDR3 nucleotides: TGTGCCTGGAGCCGGCGGGGGGGAGTCTCCTACGAGCAGTACTTC. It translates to CAWSRRGGVSYEQYF.

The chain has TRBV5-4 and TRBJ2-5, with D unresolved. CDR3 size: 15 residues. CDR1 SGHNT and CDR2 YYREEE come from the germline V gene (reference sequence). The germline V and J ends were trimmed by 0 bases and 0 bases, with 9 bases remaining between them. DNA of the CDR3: TGTGCCAGCAGCTTGGTCCGCTCTAACCAAGAGACCCAGTACTTC. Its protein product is CASSLVRSNQETQYF.

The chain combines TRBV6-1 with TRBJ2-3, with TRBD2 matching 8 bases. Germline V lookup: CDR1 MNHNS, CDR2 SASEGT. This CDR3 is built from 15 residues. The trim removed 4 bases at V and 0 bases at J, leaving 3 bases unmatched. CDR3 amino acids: CASSVTGGSTDTQYF. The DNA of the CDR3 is TGTGCCAGCAGTGTAACGGGGGGGAGCACAGATACGCAGTATTTT.

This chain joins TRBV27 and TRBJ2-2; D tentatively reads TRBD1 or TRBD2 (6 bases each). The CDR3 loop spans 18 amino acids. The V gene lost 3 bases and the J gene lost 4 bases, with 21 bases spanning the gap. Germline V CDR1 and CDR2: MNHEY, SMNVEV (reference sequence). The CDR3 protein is CASSFWGETTGLTGELFF. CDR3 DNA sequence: TGTGCCAGCAGTTTTTGGGGGGAAACAACAGGGCTCACCGGGGAGCTGTTTTTT.

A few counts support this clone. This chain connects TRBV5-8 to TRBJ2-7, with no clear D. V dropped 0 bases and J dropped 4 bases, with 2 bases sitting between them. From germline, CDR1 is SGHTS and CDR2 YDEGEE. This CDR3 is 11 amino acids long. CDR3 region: CASSLDYEQYF. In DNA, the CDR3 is TGTGCCAGCAGCTTGGATTACGAGCAGTACTTC.

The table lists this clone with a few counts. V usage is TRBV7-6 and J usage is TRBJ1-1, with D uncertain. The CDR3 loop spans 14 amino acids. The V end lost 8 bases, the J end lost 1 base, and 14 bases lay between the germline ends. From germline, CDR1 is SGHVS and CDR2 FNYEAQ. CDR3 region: CASRAGPQNTEAFF. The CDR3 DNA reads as TGTGCCAGCCGCGCCGGGCCACAGAACACTGAAGCTTTCTTT.

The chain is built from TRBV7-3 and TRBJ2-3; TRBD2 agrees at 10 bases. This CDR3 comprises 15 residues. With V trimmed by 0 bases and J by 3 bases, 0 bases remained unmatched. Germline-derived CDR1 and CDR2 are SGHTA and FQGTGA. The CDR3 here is CASSLTGLATDTQYF. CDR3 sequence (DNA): TGTGCCAGCAGCTTAACGGGACTAGCGACAGATACGCAGTATTTT.

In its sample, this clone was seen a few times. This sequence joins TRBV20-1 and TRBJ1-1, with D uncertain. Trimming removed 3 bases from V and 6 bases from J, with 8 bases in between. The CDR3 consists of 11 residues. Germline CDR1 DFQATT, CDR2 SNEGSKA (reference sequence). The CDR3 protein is CSASKDAEAFF. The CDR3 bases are TGCAGTGCTAGCAAAGACGCTGAAGCTTTCTTT.

Written as DNA, the CDR3 is TGCGCCAGCCATAGGAAGGGTGACTATGGCTACACCTTC. Translated: CASHRKGDYGYTF. The chain is built from TRBV4-1 and TRBJ1-2, with D unclear. Between the trimmed V and J ends, which lost 8 bases and 3 bases, there was a span of 13 bases. This CDR3 has 13 residues. CDR1 is MGHRA, CDR2 YSYEKL, per germline.

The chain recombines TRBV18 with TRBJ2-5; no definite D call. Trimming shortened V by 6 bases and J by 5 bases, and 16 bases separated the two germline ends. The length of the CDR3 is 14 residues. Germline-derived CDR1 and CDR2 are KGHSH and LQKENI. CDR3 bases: TGTGCCAGCTCGATATCCCAAGCTGGGGAGACCCAGTACTTC. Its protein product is CASSISQAGETQYF.

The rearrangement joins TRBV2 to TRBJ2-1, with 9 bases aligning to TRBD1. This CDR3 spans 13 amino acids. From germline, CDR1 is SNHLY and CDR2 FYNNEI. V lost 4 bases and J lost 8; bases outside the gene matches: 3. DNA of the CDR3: TGTGCCAGCAGTGGGGACAGGGTCTATGAGCAGTTCTTC. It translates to CASSGDRVYEQFF. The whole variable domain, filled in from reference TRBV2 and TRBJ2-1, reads EPEVTQTPSHQVTQMGQEVILRCVPISNHLYFYWYRQILGQKVEFLVSFYNNEISEKSEIFDDQFSVERPDGSNFTLKIRSTKLEDSAMYFCASSGDRVYEQFFGPGTRLTVL.

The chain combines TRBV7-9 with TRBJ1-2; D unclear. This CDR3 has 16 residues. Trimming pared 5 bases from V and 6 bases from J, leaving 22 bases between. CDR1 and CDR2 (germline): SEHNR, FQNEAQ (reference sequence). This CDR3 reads CASSGPLSPRVHGYTF. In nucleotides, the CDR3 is TGTGCCAGCAGCGGACCTCTTTCACCTCGGGTCCATGGCTACACCTTC. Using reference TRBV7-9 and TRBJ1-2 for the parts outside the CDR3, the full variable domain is DTGVSQNPRHKITKRGQNVTFRCDPISEHNRLYWYRQTLGQGPEFLTYFQNEAQLEKSRLLSDRFSAERPKGSFSTLEIQRTEQGDSAMYLCASSGPLSPRVHGYTFGSGTRLTVV.

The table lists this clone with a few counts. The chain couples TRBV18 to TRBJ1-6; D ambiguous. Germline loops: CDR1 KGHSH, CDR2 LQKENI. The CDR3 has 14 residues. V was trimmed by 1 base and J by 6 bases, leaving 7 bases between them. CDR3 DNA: TGTGCCAGCTCACCACAGGGCTCTAATTCACCCCTCCACTTT. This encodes CASSPQGSNSPLHF.

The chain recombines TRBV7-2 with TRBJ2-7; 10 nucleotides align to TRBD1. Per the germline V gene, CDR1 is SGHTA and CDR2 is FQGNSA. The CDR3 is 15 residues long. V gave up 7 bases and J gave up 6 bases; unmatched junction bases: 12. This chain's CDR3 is CASNPPGQGSGEQYF. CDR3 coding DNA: TGTGCCAGCAACCCCCCGGGACAGGGGTCGGGCGAGCAGTACTTC. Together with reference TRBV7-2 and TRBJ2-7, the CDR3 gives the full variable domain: GAGVSQSPSNKVTEKGKDVELRCDPISGHTALYWYRQSLGQGLEFLIYFQGNSAPDKSGLPSDRFSAERTGGSVSTLTIQRTQQEDSAVYLCASNPPGQGSGEQYFGPGTRLTVT.

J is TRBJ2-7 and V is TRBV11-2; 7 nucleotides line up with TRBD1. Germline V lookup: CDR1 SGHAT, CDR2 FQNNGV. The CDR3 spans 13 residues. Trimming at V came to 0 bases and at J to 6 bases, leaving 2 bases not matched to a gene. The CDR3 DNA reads TGTGCCAGCAGCTTAGATTACAGGGGCGAGCAGTACTTC. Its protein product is CASSLDYRGEQYF. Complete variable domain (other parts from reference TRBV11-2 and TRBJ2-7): EAGVAQSPRYKIIEKRQSVAFWCNPISGHATLYWYQQILGQGPKLLIQFQNNGVVDDSQLPKDRFSAERLKGVDSTLKIQPAKLEDSAVYLCASSLDYRGEQYFGPGTRLTVT.

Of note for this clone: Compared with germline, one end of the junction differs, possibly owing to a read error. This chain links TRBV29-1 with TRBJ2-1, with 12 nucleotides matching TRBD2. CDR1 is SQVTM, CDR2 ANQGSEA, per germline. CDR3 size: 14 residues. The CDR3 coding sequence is TGCAGCGTCGCCGAATCTAGCGGGGGGGCCCGGGGGATCTTC. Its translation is CSVAESSGGARGIF.

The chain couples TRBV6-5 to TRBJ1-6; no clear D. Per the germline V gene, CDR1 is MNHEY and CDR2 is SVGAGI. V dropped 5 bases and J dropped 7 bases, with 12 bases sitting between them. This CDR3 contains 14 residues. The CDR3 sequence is CASSLDWINSPLHF. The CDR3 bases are TGTGCCAGCAGTCTAGACTGGATCAATTCACCCCTCCACTTT.

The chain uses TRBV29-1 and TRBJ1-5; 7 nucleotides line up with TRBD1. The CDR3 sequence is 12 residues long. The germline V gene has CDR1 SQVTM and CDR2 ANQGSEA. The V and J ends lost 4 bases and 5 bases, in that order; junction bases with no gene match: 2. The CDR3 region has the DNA TGCAGCGTTGGACAGGGCGATCAGCCCCAGCATTTT. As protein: CSVGQGDQPQHF.

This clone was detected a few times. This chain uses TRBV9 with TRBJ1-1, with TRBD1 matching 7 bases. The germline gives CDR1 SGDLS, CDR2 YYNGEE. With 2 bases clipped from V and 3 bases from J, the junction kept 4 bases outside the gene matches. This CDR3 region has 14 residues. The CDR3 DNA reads TGTGCCAGCAGCGTTAGACAGGGCGACACTGAAGCTTTCTTT. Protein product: CASSVRQGDTEAFF.

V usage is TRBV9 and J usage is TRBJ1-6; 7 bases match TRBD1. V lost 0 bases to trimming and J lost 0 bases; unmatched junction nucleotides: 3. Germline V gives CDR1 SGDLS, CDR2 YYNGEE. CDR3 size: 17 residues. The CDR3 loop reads CASSVEGAGSYNSPLHF. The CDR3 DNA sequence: TGTGCCAGCAGCGTAGAGGGGGCTGGCTCCTATAATTCACCCCTCCACTTT. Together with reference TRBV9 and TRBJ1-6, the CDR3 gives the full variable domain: DSGVTQTPKHLITATGQRVTLRCSPRSGDLSVYWYQQSLDQGLQFLIQYYNGEERAKGNILERFSAQQFPDLHSELNLSSLELGDSALYFCASSVEGAGSYNSPLHFGNGTRLTVT.

This CDR3 reads CASSQAGFTGELFF. CDR3 in DNA: TGCGCCAGCAGCCAAGCAGGGTTCACCGGGGAGCTGTTTTTT. This sequence joins TRBV4-1 and TRBJ2-2; maybe TRBD1 (5 bases). The CDR3 consists of 14 residues. The germline V gene encodes CDR1 MGHRA and CDR2 YSYEKL. The germline V and J ends were trimmed by 1 base and 4 bases, with 7 bases remaining between them.

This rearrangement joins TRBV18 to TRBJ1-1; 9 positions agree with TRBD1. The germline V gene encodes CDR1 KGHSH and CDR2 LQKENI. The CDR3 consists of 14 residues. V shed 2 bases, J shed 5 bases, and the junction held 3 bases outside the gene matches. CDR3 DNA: TGTGCCAGCTCACCAGGGACAGGGTATACTGAAGCTTTCTTT. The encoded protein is CASSPGTGYTEAFF.

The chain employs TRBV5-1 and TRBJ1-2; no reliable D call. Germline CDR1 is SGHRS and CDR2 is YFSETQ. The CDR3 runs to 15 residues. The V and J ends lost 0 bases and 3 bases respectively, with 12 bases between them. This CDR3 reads CASSLDAGRDYGYTF. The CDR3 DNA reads TGCGCCAGCAGCTTGGACGCAGGTAGGGACTATGGCTACACCTTC.

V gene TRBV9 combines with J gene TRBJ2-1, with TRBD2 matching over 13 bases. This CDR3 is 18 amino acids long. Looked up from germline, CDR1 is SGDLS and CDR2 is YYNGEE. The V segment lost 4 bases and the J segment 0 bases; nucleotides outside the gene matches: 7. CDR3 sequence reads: CASSKGTSGVSSYNEQFF. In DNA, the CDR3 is TGTGCCAGCAGCAAAGGGACTAGCGGGGTGAGCTCCTACAATGAGCAGTTCTTC.

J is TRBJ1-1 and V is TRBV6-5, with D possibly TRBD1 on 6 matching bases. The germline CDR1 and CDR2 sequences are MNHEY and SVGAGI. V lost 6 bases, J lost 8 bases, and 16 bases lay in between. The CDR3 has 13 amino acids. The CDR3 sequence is CASSNQVQGEAFF. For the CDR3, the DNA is TGTGCCAGCAGCAACCAAGTACAGGGAGAAGCTTTCTTT.